This T cell receptor beta chain was sequenced for a study of T cells in Graves' hyperthyroidism and ophthalmopathy. TCR beta CDR3 sequences were amplified from RNA transcripts. With the HTBI primer set, the TCR CDR3 went through a first round of RT-PCR. MiXCR was run by TCRdb on the multiplex PCR reads, yielding one entry per CDR3 protein. The data hold about 530,000 distinct CDR3 sequences, with approximately 17% observed a single time. The sample holds many counts of this clonotype. Material: blood. The sequence was collected from a young woman with Graves' ophthalmopathy.

The DNA for the CDR3 is TGTGCCAGCAGTTTTATTGGGTTCTACGAGCAGTACTTC. Its protein is CASSFIGFYEQYF. The chain couples TRBV12-3 or TRBV12-4 to TRBJ2-7; D remains unclear. The CDR3 covers 13 residues. The V gene lost 3 bases and the J gene lost 3 bases, with 9 bases spanning the gap.